The TCR beta chain under discussion was sequenced for a study of early T cells in non-severe SARS-CoV-2 infection. Overall study context: Sequencing targeted bulk RNA from unsorted whole blood, leaving chains unpaired. Overall study findings and caveats: Private and CD4 specificities were missed by VDJdb matching, skewed to anti-spike CD8.

There are many counts of this clonotype. Its specificity is not known. The library protocol tagged individual cDNA molecules with unique molecular identifiers. TCRdb used MiXCR to reprocess the 5' RACE reads, holding one entry per CDR3 protein. The table records under 40,000 distinct CDR3 sequences, 4.5% to 7.5% of them present only once. The V gene's germline CDR1 is MGHRA and CDR2 YSYEKL. The CDR3 extends over 15 amino acids. V was trimmed by 1 base and J by 0 bases, leaving 7 bases between them. The receptor's source is an adult who was a healthcare worker with PCR-confirmed SARS-CoV-2 infection or an uninfected control (not recorded which). The rearrangement joins TRBV4-1 to TRBJ2-1, with no clear D. The sequencing input was whole blood. Here the CDR3 DNA reads TGCGCCAGCAGCCAAGCCCTGGCCTCCTACAATGAGCAGTTCTTC. Protein product: CASSQALASYNEQFF.